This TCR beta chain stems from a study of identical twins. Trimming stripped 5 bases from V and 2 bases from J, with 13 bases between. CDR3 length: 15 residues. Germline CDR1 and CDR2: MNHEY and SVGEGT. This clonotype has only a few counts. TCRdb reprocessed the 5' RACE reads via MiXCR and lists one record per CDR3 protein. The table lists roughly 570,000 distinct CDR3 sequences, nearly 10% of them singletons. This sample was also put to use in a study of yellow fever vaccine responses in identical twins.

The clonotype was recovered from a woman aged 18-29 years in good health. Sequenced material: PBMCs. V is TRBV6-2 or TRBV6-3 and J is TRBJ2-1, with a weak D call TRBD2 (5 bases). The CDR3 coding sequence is TGTGCCAGCAGTCTTCTCAGCGGAGCCTACAATGAGCAGTTCTTC. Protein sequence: CASSLLSGAYNEQFF.